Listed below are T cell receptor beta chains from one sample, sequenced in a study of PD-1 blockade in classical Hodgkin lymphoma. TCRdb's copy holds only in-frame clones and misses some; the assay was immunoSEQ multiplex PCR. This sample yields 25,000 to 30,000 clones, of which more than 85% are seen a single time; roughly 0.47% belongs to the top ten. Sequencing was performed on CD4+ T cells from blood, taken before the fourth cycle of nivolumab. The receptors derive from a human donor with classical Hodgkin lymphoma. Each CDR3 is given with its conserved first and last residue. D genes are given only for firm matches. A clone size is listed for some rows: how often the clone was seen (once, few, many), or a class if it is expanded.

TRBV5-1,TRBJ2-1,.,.,CASSSTFHRSYNEQFF,TGCGCCAGCAGCTCGACATTCCATCGCTCCTACAATGAGCAGTTCTTC
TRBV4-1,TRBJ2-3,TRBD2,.,CASSKLAGVVGGQYF,TGCGCCAGCAGCAAACTAGCGGGAGTGGTCGGGGGGCAGTATTTT
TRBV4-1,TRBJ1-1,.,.,CASSQVADKNTEAFF,TGCGCCAGCAGCCAAGTCGCAGATAAGAACACTGAAGCTTTCTTT
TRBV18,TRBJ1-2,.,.,CASSDSRGDYGYTF,TGTGCCAGCTCAGACTCCAGGGGAGACTATGGCTACACCTTC
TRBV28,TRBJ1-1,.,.,CASSPTWIAFF,TGTGCCAGCAGTCCTACCTGGATAGCTTTCTTT
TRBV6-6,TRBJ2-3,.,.,CASRRRTDTQYF,TGTGCCAGCAGACGCAGGACAGATACGCAGTATTTT
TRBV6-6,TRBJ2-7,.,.,CASCRGPDEQYF,TGTGCCAGCTGCAGGGGACCTGACGAGCAGTACTTC
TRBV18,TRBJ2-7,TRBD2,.,CASSRTRDYEQYF,TGTGCCAGCTCCCGGACTAGAGACTACGAGCAGTACTTC
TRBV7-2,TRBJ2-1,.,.,CASSLTSQGVGDEQFF,TGTGCCAGCAGCTTAACTAGCCAGGGGGTTGGGGATGAGCAGTTCTTC
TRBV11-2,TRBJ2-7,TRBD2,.,CASSQPYLGLAGGEQYF,TGTGCCAGCAGCCAACCTTACCTGGGACTAGCGGGAGGCGAGCAGTACTTC
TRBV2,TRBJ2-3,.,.,CASRTQGYDTQYF,TGTGCCAGCAGGACTCAGGGTTATGATACGCAGTATTTT
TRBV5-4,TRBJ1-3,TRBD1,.,CASSYGTGFGNTIYF,TGTGCCAGCAGCTACGGGACAGGGTTTGGAAACACCATATATTTT
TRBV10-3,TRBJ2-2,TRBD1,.,CAISLRTGGVTGELFF,TGTGCCATCAGCCTTCGGACAGGGGGGGTAACCGGGGAGCTGTTTTTT
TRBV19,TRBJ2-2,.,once,CAISSERRGELFF,TGTGCCATCTCGTCGGAGAGGCGCGGGGAGCTGTTTTTT
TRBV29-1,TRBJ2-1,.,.,CSVGGLGSWNEQFF,TGCAGCGTTGGGGGTTTGGGGAGTTGGAATGAGCAGTTCTTC
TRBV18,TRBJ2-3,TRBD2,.,CASSPPFASGGETDTQYF,TGTGCCAGCTCACCACCGTTTGCTAGCGGGGGGGAGACCGATACGCAGTATTTT
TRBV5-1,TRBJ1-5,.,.,CASSLDGGNQPQHF,TGCGCCAGCAGCTTGGACGGTGGCAATCAGCCCCAGCATTTT
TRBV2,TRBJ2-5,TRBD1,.,CASSVQGARETQYF,TGTGCCAGCAGTGTACAGGGGGCGCGGGAGACCCAGTACTTC
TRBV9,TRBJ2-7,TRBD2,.,CASSVGLAAYEQYF,TGTGCCAGCAGCGTAGGGCTAGCGGCCTACGAGCAGTACTTC
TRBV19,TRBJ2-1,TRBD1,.,CASASRAGGNNEQFF,TGTGCCAGTGCCTCCCGGGCAGGGGGTAACAATGAGCAGTTCTTC
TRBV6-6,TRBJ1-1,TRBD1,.,CASSYDNTGGTEAFF,TGTGCCAGCAGTTACGATAATACAGGGGGCACTGAAGCTTTCTTT
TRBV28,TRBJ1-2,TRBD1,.,CASSRQGAGGYTF,TGTGCCAGCAGTCGACAGGGGGCTGGCGGCTACACCTTC
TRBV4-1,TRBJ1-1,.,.,CASSRYKGSSTEAFF,TGCGCCAGCAGCCGTTATAAGGGAAGTAGTACTGAAGCTTTCTTT
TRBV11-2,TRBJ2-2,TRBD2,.,CASSVGLAENTGELFF,TGTGCCAGCAGCGTGGGACTAGCGGAGAACACCGGGGAGCTGTTTTTT
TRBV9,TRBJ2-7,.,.,CASSVDHGPGSYEQYF,TGTGCCAGCAGCGTAGACCATGGGCCCGGCTCCTACGAGCAGTACTTC
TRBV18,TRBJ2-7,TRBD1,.,CASSPKARQGAYEQYF,TGTGCCAGCTCACCAAAAGCTCGTCAGGGGGCGTACGAGCAGTACTTC
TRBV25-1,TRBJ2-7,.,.,CASSPGGGYEQYF,TGTGCCAGCAGTCCGGGGGGCGGCTACGAGCAGTACTTC
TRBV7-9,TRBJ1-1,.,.,CASSLADAMTLWNTEAFF,TGTGCCAGCAGCTTAGCGGACGCTATGACCCTATGGAACACTGAAGCTTTCTTT
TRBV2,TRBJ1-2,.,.,CASKLDIFSGYTF,TGTGCCAGCAAGTTGGACATTTTTTCTGGCTACACCTTC
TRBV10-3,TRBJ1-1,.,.,CAISAEDSRDTEAFF,TGTGCCATCAGTGCCGAGGACAGCCGGGACACTGAAGCTTTCTTT
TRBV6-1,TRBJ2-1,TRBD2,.,CASRGGNYNEQFF,TGTGCCAGCAGGGGGGGGAATTACAATGAGCAGTTCTTC
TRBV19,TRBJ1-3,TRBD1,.,CASTKQGSGNTIYF,TGTGCCAGTACCAAACAGGGGTCTGGAAACACCATATATTTT
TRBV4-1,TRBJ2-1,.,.,CASSHGGQLYEQFF,TGCGCCAGCAGCCACGGAGGACAGCTCTATGAGCAGTTCTTC
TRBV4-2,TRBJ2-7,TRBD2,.,CASSQESTTSGRIYEQYF,TGTGCCAGCAGCCAAGAAAGTACTACTAGCGGGAGAATCTACGAGCAGTACTTC
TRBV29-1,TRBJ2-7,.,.,CSVVPGPNPIYEQYF,TGCAGCGTTGTCCCGGGACCCAATCCGATCTACGAGCAGTACTTC
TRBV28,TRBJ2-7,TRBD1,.,CASSSQGVYEQYF,TGTGCCAGCAGTTCTCAGGGGGTCTACGAGCAGTACTTC
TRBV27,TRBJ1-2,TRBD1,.,CTSSRGQGNGYTF,TGTACCAGCAGCCGCGGACAGGGAAATGGCTACACCTTC
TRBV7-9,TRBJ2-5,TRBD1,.,CASSLAGTAQETQYF,TGTGCCAGCAGCTTAGCGGGGACAGCTCAAGAGACCCAGTACTTC
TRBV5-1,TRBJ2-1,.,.,CASSLGGVVHNEQFF,TGCGCCAGCAGCTTGGGGGGAGTGGTACACAATGAGCAGTTCTTC
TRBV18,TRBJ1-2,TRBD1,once,CASSQTRGKENGYTF,TGTGCCAGCTCACAAACCAGGGGGAAGGAAAATGGCTACACCTTC
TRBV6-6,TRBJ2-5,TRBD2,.,CASTDGGITTQYF,TGTGCCAGCACCGACGGGGGGATTACGACCCAGTACTTC
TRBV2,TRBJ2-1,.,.,CASSREPTYNEQFF,TGTGCCAGCAGCCGGGAGCCTACCTACAATGAGCAGTTCTTC
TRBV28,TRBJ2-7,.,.,CASSFSPRFTVPGPTTYEQYF,TGTGCCAGCAGTTTTTCCCCCCGGTTCACGGTCCCTGGGCCTACTACCTACGAGCAGTACTTC
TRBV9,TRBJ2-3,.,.,CASSVVGTTDTQYF,TGTGCCAGCAGCGTAGTCGGGACCACAGATACGCAGTATTTT
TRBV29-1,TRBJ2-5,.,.,CSVERGLQETQYF,TGCAGCGTTGAAAGGGGGTTGCAAGAGACCCAGTACTTC
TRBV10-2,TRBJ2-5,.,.,CASSRTISEETQYF,TGCGCCAGCAGTAGGACAATAAGCGAAGAGACCCAGTACTTC
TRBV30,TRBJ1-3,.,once,CAWSVGSSGNTIYF,TGTGCCTGGAGTGTAGGCAGCTCTGGAAACACCATATATTTT
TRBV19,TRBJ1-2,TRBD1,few,CASSTGTAGYTF,TGTGCCAGTAGTACGGGGACAGCTGGCTACACCTTC
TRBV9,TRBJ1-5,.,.,CASSVGGGDQPQHF,TGTGCCAGCAGCGTCGGGGGGGGAGATCAGCCCCAGCATTTT
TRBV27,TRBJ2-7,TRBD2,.,CASSRLAGSYEQYF,TGTGCCAGCAGCCGACTAGCAGGATCCTACGAGCAGTACTTC
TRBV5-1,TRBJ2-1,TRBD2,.,CASSLAAGNLNEQFF,TGCGCCAGCAGCTTGGCAGCGGGAAATCTCAATGAGCAGTTCTTC